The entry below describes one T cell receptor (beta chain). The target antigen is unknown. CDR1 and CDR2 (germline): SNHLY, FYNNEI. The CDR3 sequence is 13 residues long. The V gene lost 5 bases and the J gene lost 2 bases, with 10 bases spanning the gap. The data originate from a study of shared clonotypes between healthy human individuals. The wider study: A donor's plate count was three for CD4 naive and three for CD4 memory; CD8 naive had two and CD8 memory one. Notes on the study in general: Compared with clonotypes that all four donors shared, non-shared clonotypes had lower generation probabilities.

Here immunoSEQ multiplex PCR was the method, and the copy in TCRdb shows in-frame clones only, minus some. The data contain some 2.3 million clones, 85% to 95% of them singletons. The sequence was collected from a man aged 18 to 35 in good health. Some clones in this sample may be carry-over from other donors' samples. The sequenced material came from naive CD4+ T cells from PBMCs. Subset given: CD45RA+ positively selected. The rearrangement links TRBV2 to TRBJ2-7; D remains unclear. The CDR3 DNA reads TGTGCCAGCAGTCGGGCGGTCCCCTACGAGCAGTACTTC. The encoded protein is CASSRAVPYEQYF.